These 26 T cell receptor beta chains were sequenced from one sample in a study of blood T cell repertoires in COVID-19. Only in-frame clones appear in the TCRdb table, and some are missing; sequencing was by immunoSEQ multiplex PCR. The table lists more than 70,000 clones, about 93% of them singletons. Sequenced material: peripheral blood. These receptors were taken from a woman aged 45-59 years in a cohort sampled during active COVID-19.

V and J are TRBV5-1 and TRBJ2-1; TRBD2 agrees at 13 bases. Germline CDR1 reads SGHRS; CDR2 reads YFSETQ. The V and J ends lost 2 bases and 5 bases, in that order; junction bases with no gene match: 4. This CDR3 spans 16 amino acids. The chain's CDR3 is CASSLLAGGIDNEQFF. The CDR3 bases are TGCGCCAGCAGCTTACTAGCGGGAGGGATCGACAATGAGCAGTTCTTC.

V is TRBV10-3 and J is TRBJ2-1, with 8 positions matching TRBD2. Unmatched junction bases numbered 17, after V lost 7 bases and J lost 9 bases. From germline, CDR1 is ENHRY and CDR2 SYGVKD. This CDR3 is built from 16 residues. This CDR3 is CAITSGGAGVSGEQFF. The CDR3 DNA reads TGTGCCATCACCAGTGGGGGAGCGGGAGTATCTGGTGAGCAGTTCTTC.

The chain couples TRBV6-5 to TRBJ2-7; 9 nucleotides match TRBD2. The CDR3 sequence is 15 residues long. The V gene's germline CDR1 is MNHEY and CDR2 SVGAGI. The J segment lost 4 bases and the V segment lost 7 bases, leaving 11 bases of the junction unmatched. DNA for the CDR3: TGTGCCAGCACCCGAGATAGCGGGGGTGGTTACGAGCAGTACTTC. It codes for CASTRDSGGGYEQYF.

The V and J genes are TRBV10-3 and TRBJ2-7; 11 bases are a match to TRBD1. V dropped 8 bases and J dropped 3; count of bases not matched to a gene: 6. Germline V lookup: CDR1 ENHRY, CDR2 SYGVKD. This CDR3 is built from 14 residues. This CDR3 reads CAIWTGGLFYEQYF. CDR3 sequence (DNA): TGTGCCATCTGGACAGGGGGCTTATTCTACGAGCAGTACTTC.

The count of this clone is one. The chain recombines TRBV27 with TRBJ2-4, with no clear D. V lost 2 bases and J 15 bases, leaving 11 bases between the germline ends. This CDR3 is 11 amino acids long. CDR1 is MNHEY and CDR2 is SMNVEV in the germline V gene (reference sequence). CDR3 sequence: CASSLGVAWYF. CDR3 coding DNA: TGTGCCAGCAGTTTAGGAGTCGCGTGGTACTTC.

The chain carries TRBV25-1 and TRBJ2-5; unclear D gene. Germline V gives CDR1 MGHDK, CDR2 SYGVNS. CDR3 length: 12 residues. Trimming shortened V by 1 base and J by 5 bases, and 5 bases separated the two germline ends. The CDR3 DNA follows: TGTGCCAGCAGTGAATTCCCGGAGACCCAGTACTTC. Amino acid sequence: CASSEFPETQYF.

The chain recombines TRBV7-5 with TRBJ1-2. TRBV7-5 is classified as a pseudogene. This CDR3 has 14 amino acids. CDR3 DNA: TGTGCCAGAAGCTACCGACTGCTTCGGTATGGCTACACCTTC. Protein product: CARSYRLLRYGYTF.

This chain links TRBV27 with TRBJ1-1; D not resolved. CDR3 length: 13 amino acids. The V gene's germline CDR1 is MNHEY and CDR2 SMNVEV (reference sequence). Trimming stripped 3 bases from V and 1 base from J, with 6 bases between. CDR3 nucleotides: TGTGCCAGCAGTTTTGCCGGGAACACTGAAGCTTTCTTT. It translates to CASSFAGNTEAFF.

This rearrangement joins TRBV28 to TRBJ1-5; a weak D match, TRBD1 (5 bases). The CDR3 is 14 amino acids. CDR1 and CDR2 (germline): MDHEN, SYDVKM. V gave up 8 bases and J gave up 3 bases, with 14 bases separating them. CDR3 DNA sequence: TGTGCCAGCTCCCGGGGGGGTCACAATCAGCCCCAGCATTTT. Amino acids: CASSRGGHNQPQHF.

The CDR3, as DNA: TGTGCCAGCAGTTTAGTGTGGGGCAGGGTTAACACTGAAGCTTTCTTT. Translating it yields CASSLVWGRVNTEAFF. The chain is built from TRBV27 and TRBJ1-1, with D perhaps matching TRBD1 (5 bases). Deletions cut 2 bases from V and 2 bases from J, with 15 bases between. CDR1 and CDR2 from the germline V gene are MNHEY and SMNVEV (reference sequence). The CDR3 covers 16 residues.

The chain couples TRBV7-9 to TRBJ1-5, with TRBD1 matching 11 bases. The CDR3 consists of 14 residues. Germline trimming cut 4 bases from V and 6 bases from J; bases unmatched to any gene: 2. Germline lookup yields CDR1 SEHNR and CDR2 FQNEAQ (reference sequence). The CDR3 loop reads CASSSGTGGQPQHF. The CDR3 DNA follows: TGTGCCAGCAGCTCTGGGACAGGGGGTCAGCCCCAGCATTTT. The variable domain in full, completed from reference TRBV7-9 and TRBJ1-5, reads DTGVSQNPRHKITKRGQNVTFRCDPISEHNRLYWYRQTLGQGPEFLTYFQNEAQLEKSRLLSDRFSAERPKGSFSTLEIQRTEQGDSAMYLCASSSGTGGQPQHFGDGTRLSIL.

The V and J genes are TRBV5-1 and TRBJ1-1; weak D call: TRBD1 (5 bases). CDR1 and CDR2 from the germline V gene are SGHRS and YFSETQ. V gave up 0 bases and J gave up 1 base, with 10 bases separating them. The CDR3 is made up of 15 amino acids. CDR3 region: CASSLVPTENTEAFF. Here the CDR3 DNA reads TGCGCCAGCAGCTTGGTTCCGACAGAGAACACTGAAGCTTTCTTT.

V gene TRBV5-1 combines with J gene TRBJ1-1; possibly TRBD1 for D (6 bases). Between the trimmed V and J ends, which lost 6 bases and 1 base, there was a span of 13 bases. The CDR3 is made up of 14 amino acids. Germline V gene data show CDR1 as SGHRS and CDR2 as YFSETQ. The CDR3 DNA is TGCGCCAGCACAAGAGGGACAACGAACACTGAAGCTTTCTTT. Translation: CASTRGTTNTEAFF.

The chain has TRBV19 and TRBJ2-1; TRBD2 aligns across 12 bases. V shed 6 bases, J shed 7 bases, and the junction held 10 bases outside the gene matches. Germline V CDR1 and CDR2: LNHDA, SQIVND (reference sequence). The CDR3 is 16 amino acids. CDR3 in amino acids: CASRSKGTSGLNEQFF. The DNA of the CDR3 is TGTGCCAGTAGATCCAAGGGGACTAGCGGGCTTAATGAGCAGTTCTTC.

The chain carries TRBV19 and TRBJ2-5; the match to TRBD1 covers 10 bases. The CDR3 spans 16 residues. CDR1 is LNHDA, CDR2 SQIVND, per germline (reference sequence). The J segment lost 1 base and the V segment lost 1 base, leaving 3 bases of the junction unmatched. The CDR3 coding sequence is TGTGCCAGTAGTATAGCGAGGACAGGGGGCCAAGAGACCCAGTACTTC. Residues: CASSIARTGGQETQYF.

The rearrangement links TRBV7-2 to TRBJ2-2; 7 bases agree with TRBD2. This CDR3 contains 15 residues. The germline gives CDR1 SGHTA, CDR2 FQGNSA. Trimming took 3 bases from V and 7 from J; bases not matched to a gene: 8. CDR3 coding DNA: TGTGCCAGCAGCTTTGCCGGGAGGACCAACGGGGAGCTGTTTTTT. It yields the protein CASSFAGRTNGELFF.

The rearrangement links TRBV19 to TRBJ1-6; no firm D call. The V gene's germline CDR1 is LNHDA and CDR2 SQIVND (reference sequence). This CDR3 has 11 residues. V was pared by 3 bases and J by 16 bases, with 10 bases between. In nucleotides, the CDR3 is TGTGCCAGTAGTATGGAGGGCTTACTCCACTTT. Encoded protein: CASSMEGLLHF.

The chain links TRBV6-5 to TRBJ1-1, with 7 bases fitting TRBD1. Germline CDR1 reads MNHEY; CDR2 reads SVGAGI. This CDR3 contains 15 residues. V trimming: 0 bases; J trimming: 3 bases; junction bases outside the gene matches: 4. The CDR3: CASSYSLDRDTEAFF. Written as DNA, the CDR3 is TGTGCCAGCAGTTACTCCCTCGACAGGGACACTGAAGCTTTCTTT.

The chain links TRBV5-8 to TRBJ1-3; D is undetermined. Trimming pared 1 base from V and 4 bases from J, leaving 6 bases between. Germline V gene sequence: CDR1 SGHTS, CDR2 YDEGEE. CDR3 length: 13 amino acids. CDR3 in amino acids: CASSLYNGNTIYF. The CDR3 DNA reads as TGTGCCAGCAGCTTGTACAACGGAAACACCATATATTTT.

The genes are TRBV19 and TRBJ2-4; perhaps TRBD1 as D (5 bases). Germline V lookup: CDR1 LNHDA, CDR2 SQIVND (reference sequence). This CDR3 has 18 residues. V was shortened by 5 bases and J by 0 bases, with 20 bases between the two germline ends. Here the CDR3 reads CASSAQGSTRLAKNIQYF. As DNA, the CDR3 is TGTGCCAGTAGTGCCCAGGGCTCTACAAGACTAGCCAAAAACATTCAGTACTTC.

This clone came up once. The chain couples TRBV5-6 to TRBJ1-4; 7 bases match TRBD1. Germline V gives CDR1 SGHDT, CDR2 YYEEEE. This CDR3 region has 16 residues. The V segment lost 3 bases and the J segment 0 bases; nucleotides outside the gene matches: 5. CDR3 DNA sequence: TGTGCCAGCAGCTGGGGACAGCTTACAACTAATGAAAAACTGTTTTTT. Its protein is CASSWGQLTTNEKLFF.

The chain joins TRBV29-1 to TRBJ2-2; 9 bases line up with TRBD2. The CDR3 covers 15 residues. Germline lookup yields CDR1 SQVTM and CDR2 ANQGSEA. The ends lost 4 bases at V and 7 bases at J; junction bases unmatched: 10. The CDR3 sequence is CSVVSASGVGGELFF. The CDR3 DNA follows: TGCAGCGTTGTTTCAGCTAGCGGGGTTGGCGGGGAGCTGTTTTTT.

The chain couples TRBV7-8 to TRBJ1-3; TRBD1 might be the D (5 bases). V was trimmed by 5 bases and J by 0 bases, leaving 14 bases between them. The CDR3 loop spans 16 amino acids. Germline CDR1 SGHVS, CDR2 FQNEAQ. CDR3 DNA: TGTGCCAGCAGCCGCGCGGGGACCAGCTCTGGAAACACCATATATTTT. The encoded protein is CASSRAGTSSGNTIYF.

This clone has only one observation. The chain's CDR3 is CASRSYRDTEAFF. The CDR3 nucleotides read TGTGCCAGCAGGAGCTACAGGGACACTGAAGCTTTCTTT. The V gene is TRBV6-5, the J gene TRBJ1-1; TRBD1 is a possible D gene (6 bases). Trimming took off 6 bases at V and 3 bases at J, with 11 bases between the two ends. Germline CDR1 reads MNHEY; CDR2 reads SVGAGI. The CDR3 contains 13 residues.

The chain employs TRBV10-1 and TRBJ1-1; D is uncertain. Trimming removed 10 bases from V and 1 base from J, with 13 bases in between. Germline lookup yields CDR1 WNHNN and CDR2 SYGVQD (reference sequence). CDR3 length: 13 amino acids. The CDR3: CATAVSRNTEAFF. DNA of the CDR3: TGCGCCACCGCAGTGTCCAGGAACACTGAAGCTTTCTTT.

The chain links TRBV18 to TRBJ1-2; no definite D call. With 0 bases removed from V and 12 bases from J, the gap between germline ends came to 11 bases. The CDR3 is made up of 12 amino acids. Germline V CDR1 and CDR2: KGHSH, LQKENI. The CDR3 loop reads CASSPPESEHTF. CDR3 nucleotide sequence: TGTGCCAGCTCACCACCAGAGAGCGAGCACACCTTC.